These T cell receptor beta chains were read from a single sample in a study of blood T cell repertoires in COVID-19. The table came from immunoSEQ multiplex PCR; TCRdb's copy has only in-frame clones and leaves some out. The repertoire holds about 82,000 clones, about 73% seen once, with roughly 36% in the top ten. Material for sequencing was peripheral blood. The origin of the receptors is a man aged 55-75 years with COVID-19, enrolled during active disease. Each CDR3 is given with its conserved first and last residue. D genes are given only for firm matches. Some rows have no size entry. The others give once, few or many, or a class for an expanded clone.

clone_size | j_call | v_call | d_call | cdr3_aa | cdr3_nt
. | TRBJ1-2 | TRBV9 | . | CASSVGGGRGYGYTF | TGTGCCAGCAGCGTAGGCGGGGGGCGAGGCTATGGCTACACCTTC
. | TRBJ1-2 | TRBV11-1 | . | CASSLGPDTGYTF | TGTGCCAGCAGCTTAGGCCCGGACACTGGCTACACCTTC
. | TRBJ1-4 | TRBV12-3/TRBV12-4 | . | CASSRGSEKLFF | TGTGCCAGCAGTAGAGGGAGTGAAAAACTGTTTTTT
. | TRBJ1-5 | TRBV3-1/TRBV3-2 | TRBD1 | CASSPGTGPFNQPQHF | TGTGCCAGCAGCCCCGGGACAGGGCCCTTCAATCAGCCCCAGCATTTT
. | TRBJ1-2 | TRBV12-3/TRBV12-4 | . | CASSFYGRGYTF | TGTGCCAGCAGTTTCTACGGCAGGGGCTACACCTTC
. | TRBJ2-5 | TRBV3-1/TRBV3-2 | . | CASSQAKGETQYF | TGTGCCAGCAGCCAAGCGAAGGGGGAGACCCAGTACTTC
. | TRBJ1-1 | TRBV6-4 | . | CASSDRVGGTEAFF | TGTGCCAGCAGTGACAGGGTGGGGGGCACTGAAGCTTTCTTT
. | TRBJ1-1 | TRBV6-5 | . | CASSSPRSGNTEAFF | TGTGCCAGCAGTTCCCCGAGGAGCGGGAACACTGAAGCTTTCTTT
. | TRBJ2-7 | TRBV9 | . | CASSVAGGTYEQYF | TGTGCCAGCAGCGTAGCGGGGGGCACCTACGAGCAGTACTTC
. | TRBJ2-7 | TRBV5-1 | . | CASSLAGGSYEQYF | TGCGCCAGCAGCTTGGCCGGCGGCTCCTACGAGCAGTACTTC
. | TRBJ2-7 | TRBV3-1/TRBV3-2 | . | CASSYPYSGAAYEQYF | TGTGCCAGCAGCTACCCTTATTCAGGGGCTGCCTACGAGCAGTACTTC
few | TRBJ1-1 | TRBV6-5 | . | CASRGQLNTEAFF | TGTGCCAGCAGGGGACAACTGAACACTGAAGCTTTCTTT
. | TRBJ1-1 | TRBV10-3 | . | CAISFGGVNTEAFF | TGTGCCATCAGTTTTGGAGGGGTGAACACTGAAGCTTTCTTT
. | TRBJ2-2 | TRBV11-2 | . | CASSLVRSAGELFF | TGTGCCAGCAGCTTGGTCCGGTCGGCCGGGGAGCTGTTTTTT
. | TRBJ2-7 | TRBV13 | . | CASSPTVGSSYEQYF | TGTGCCAGCAGCCCTACGGTCGGGAGCTCCTACGAGCAGTACTTC
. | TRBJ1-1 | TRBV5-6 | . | CASSWGGSEAFF | TGTGCCAGCAGCTGGGGGGGCAGTGAAGCTTTCTTT
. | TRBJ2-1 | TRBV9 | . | CASSVEPGGLGNEQFF | TGTGCCAGCAGCGTAGAGCCGGGGGGCCTAGGGAATGAGCAGTTCTTC
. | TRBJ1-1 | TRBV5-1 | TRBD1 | CASSLAGTGIEAFF | TGCGCCAGCAGCTTGGCTGGGACAGGGATTGAAGCTTTCTTT
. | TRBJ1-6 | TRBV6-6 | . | CASSRSDLGPPLHF | TGTGCCAGCAGTCGAAGCGACCTGGGGCCACCCCTCCACTTT
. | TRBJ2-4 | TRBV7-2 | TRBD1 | CASSLEDRGSKAAKNIQYF | TGTGCCAGCAGCTTAGAGGACAGGGGTAGTAAAGCAGCCAAAAACATTCAGTACTTC
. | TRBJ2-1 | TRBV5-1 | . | CASSLEILNEQFF | TGCGCCAGCAGCTTGGAAATACTCAATGAGCAGTTCTTC
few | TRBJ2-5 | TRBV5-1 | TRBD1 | CASSSPGQGGEETQYF | TGCGCCAGCAGCTCACCGGGACAGGGAGGAGAAGAGACCCAGTACTTC
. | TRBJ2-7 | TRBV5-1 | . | CASSSTGYEQYF | TGCGCCAGCAGCTCCACAGGGTACGAGCAGTACTTC
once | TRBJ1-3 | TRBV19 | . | CASSITGTHSGNTIYF | TGTGCCAGTAGCATTACAGGGACCCACTCTGGAAACACCATATATTTT
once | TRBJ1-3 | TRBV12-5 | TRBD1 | CASGLVLGTGALSGNTIYF | TGTGCTAGTGGTTTGGTACTAGGAACAGGGGCCCTCTCTGGAAACACCATATATTTT
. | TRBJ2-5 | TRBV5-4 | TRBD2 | CASSTPAGGRETQYF | TGTGCCAGCAGCACCCCTGCGGGGGGACGGGAGACCCAGTACTTC
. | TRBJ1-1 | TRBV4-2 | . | CASSQDFGRAEAFF | TGTGCCAGCAGCCAAGATTTCGGTCGGGCTGAAGCTTTCTTT
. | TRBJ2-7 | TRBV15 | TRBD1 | CATSSPTGILYEQYF | TGTGCCACCAGCAGCCCGACAGGGATCCTCTACGAGCAGTACTTC
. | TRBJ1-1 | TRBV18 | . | CASSPEQGKNTEAFF | TGTGCCAGCTCACCAGAGCAGGGAAAGAACACTGAAGCTTTCTTT
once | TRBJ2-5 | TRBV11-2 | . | CASSLDLAQTQYF | TGTGCCAGCAGCTTAGATCTAGCCCAGACCCAGTACTTC
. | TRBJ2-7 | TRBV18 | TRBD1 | CASSPGQGEWGEQYF | TGTGCCAGCTCACCCGGACAGGGGGAATGGGGGGAGCAGTACTTC
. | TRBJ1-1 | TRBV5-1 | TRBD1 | CASSTGQLNTEAFF | TGCGCCAGCAGCACGGGACAGCTGAACACTGAAGCTTTCTTT